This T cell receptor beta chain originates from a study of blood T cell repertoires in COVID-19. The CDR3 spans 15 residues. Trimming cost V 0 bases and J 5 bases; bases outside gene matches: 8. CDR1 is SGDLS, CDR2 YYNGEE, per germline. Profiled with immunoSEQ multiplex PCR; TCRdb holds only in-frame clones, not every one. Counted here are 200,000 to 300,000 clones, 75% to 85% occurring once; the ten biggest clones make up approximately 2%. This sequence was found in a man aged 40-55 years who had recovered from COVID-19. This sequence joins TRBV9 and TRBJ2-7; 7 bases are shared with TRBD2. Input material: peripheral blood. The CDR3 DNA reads TGTGCCAGCAGCGTAGAGGGAGGGGCTGGGGACGAGCAGTACTTC. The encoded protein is CASSVEGGAGDEQYF.